Listed here are 24 T cell receptor beta chains from one sample, sequenced in a study of T-cell memory formation after mild COVID-19. TCRdb ran MiXCR on the 5' RACE reads and lists one entry per CDR3 protein. The data show around 340,000 distinct CDR3 sequences, with about an eighth seen just once and about 20% held by the top ten. Sequencing input: PBMCs or a T cell subset sorted from them (not recorded which). The receptors shown here come from a man aged 18 to 35 who had mild COVID-19 (a few samples of this study predate the infection). Cell type and time point are not known.

This clonotype has a handful of counts. The J gene is TRBJ2-1, the V gene TRBV5-6; 12 bases are shared with TRBD2. Trimming at V came to 0 bases and at J to 7 bases, leaving 2 bases not matched to a gene. This CDR3 region has 15 residues. Germline CDR1 is SGHDT and CDR2 is YYEEEE. The CDR3 bases are TGTGCCAGCAGCTTGGATGGACTAGCGGGGAATGAGCAGTTCTTC. Amino acids: CASSLDGLAGNEQFF.

This clonotype was counted only a few times. The genes are TRBV12-3 or TRBV12-4 and TRBJ1-4; 9 nucleotides line up with TRBD1. The CDR3 extends over 14 amino acids. V lost 6 bases, J lost 8 bases, and 7 bases stayed unmatched. CDR3 amino acids: CASSRGQGKEKLFF. The DNA for the CDR3 is TGTGCCAGCAGCAGGGGACAGGGTAAAGAAAAACTGTTTTTT.

The chain is built from TRBV7-2 and TRBJ2-4; either TRBD1 or TRBD2 may supply D (5 bases each). The CDR3 runs 13 residues. V shed 0 bases and J shed 9 bases, with 9 bases lying between them. Looked up from germline, CDR1 is SGHTA and CDR2 is FQGNSA. CDR3 sequence: CASSLASGGIQYF. CDR3 DNA: TGTGCCAGCAGCTTAGCGAGTGGGGGCATTCAGTACTTC. The full variable domain, its missing parts supplied by reference TRBV7-2 and TRBJ2-4, is GAGVSQSPSNKVTEKGKDVELRCDPISGHTALYWYRQSLGQGLEFLIYFQGNSAPDKSGLPSDRFSAERTGGSVSTLTIQRTQQEDSAVYLCASSLASGGIQYFGAGTRLSVL.

The rearrangement links TRBV13 to TRBJ1-5, with TRBD1 as a possible D gene (6 bases). The CDR3 has 16 residues. V was pared by 0 bases and J by 7 bases, with 16 bases between. Germline V gives CDR1 PRHDT, CDR2 FYEKMQ (reference sequence). The CDR3 coding sequence is TGTGCCAGCAGCTTAGGCCCAGGGACAAGGGCACAGCCCCAGCATTTT. Amino acid sequence: CASSLGPGTRAQPQHF.

This clonotype has a handful of counts. V gene TRBV7-8 combines with J gene TRBJ1-4, with D uncertain. V was cut by 6 bases and J by 0 bases, with 11 bases left in between. The CDR3 covers 15 residues. Looked up from germline, CDR1 is SGHVS and CDR2 is FQNEAQ. CDR3 nucleotides: TGTGCCAGCAGTCCGTCGCTTGCAACTAATGAAAAACTGTTTTTT. As protein: CASSPSLATNEKLFF.

This clonotype was counted a few times. The rearrangement joins TRBV19 to TRBJ2-5; D remains ambiguous. This CDR3 is 13 amino acids long. V was shortened by 5 bases and J by 4 bases, with 11 bases between the two germline ends. Germline CDR1 LNHDA, CDR2 SQIVND (reference sequence). The CDR3: CASSDGRTETQYF. The CDR3 coding sequence is TGTGCCAGTAGTGACGGCAGGACAGAGACCCAGTACTTC.

The chain carries TRBV29-1 and TRBJ2-5; no firm D call. The ends were cut back, 7 bases at V and 2 bases at J, with 14 bases in the middle. Per germline, CDR1 SQVTM and CDR2 ANQGSEA. The CDR3 is 13 amino acids. CDR3 sequence reads: CSDERSFQETQYF. CDR3 coding DNA: TGCAGCGACGAACGGTCTTTTCAAGAGACCCAGTACTTC.

This clonotype was seen a few times. As DNA, the CDR3 is TGTGCCAGCAGTTACCTTACGGGGCCACTGTTCTCTACTGAAGCTTTCTTT. Translation gives CASSYLTGPLFSTEAFF. V usage is TRBV6-5 and J usage is TRBJ1-1; D is possibly TRBD1 (5 bases). The CDR3 covers 17 residues. V was shortened by 2 bases and J by 5 bases, with 21 bases between the two germline ends. The germline V gene encodes CDR1 MNHEY and CDR2 SVGAGI.

This clonotype was seen a handful of times. CDR3 residues: CASSWSSGGNANTGELFF. CDR3 in DNA: TGTGCCAGCAGCTGGAGTTCCGGGGGGAATGCGAACACCGGGGAGCTGTTTTTT. The rearrangement joins TRBV7-9 to TRBJ2-2; 7 bases are shared with TRBD2. V shed 4 bases and J 0 bases; nucleotides not matched to a gene: 11. This CDR3 is 18 amino acids long. In germline, CDR1 is SEHNR, CDR2 FQNEAQ (reference sequence). Full variable domain (remainder filled in from reference TRBV7-9 and TRBJ2-2): DTGVSQNPRHKITKRGQNVTFRCDPISEHNRLYWYRQTLGQGPEFLTYFQNEAQLEKSRLLSDRFSAERPKGSFSTLEIQRTEQGDSAMYLCASSWSSGGNANTGELFFGEGSRLTVL.

This chain uses TRBV19 with TRBJ2-7; 10 bases match TRBD2. The CDR3 spans 15 residues. Germline trimming cut 4 bases from V and 5 bases from J; bases unmatched to any gene: 8. Germline CDR1 reads LNHDA; CDR2 reads SQIVND (reference sequence). For the CDR3, the DNA is TGTGCCAGTAGTAAAGTACTAGCGGGGATCCACGAGCAGTACTTC. Its protein product is CASSKVLAGIHEQYF.

The sample holds many counts of this clonotype. The chain uses TRBV28 and TRBJ2-2; D might be TRBD1 or TRBD2, each matching 5 bases. V lost 3 bases to trimming and J lost 0 bases, with 11 bases between them. Germline values: CDR1 MDHEN, CDR2 SYDVKM. The CDR3 covers 16 residues. CDR3 residues: CASSFFVGANTGELFF. DNA of the CDR3: TGTGCCAGCAGTTTTTTTGTGGGGGCGAACACCGGGGAGCTGTTTTTT.

The chain carries TRBV6-6 and TRBJ2-3; perhaps TRBD2 as D (6 bases). Germline V CDR1 and CDR2: MNHNY, SVGAGI (reference sequence). Trimming shortened V by 4 bases and J by 3 bases, and 14 bases separated the two germline ends. CDR3 length: 15 amino acids. This CDR3 reads CASSSGLFKTDTQYF. In DNA, the CDR3 is TGTGCCAGCAGTTCGGGACTCTTCAAGACAGATACGCAGTATTTT.

The rearrangement uses TRBV19 and TRBJ2-6; 9 bases are shared with TRBD1. The CDR3 covers 20 residues. V lost 0 bases and J lost 4; bases outside the gene matches: 13. Germline V gene sequence: CDR1 LNHDA, CDR2 SQIVND (reference sequence). The CDR3 is CASSIEGQGTVARGANVLTF. The CDR3 DNA reads TGTGCCAGTAGTATAGAGGGACAGGGTACTGTCGCGAGAGGGGCCAACGTCCTGACTTTC.

This clonotype was observed a few times. The rearrangement links TRBV7-2 to TRBJ1-5, with D perhaps TRBD1 (5 bases). Trimming removed 3 bases from V and 7 bases from J, with 13 bases in between. CDR3 length: 14 residues. Germline CDR1 and CDR2: SGHTA and FQGNSA. In DNA form, the CDR3 reads TGTGCCAGCAGCTTTAACGGGGGTGAGCAGCCCCAGCATTTT. As protein: CASSFNGGEQPQHF.

The chain recombines TRBV12-3 or TRBV12-4 with TRBJ2-7; unclear D gene. The CDR3 runs 12 residues. Trimming took 7 bases from V and 3 from J, leaving 10 bases between them. Here the CDR3 DNA reads TGTGCCAGCACCCCGGGCGGCTACGAGCAGTACTTC. Amino acid sequence: CASTPGGYEQYF.

This clonotype was seen a handful of times. The V gene is TRBV7-9, the J gene TRBJ2-1; no clear D. The V end lost 4 bases, the J end lost 8 bases, and 9 bases lay between the germline ends. The CDR3 extends over 12 amino acids. CDR1 and CDR2 from the germline V gene are SEHNR and FQNEAQ (reference sequence). CDR3 DNA: TGTGCCAGCAGCTCTCCGGACCATGAGCAGTTCTTC. It is translated as CASSSPDHEQFF.

The gene calls are TRBV7-9 and TRBJ2-6; 7 bases line up with TRBD1. Germline V gene sequence: CDR1 SEHNR, CDR2 FQNEAQ (reference sequence). The CDR3 consists of 14 residues. V was pared by 10 bases and J by 4 bases, with 7 bases of the junction left unmatched. CDR3 residues: CATTGSGGANVLTF. The CDR3 DNA reads as TGTGCCACGACAGGGTCCGGCGGGGCCAACGTCCTGACTTTC.

This clonotype has only one observation. The rearrangement uses TRBV20-1 and TRBJ2-7; D not resolved. The germline gives CDR1 DFQATT, CDR2 SNEGSKA (reference sequence). The ends were cut back, 0 bases at V and 4 bases at J, with 13 bases in the middle. This CDR3 is built from 14 residues. In DNA, the CDR3 is TGCAGTGCTAGAGATGACTCGAGGCATTACGAGCAGTACTTC. It yields the protein CSARDDSRHYEQYF.

The chain carries TRBV18 and TRBJ1-1, with 9 bases identical to TRBD1. CDR3 length equals 15 residues. Germline V gene sequence: CDR1 KGHSH, CDR2 LQKENI. J gave up 4 bases and V 6 bases, and 9 bases lay outside the gene matches. The CDR3 DNA follows: TGTGCCAGCTCGCCGACACAGGGGGCGAGCACTGAAGCTTTCTTT. This sequence encodes CASSPTQGASTEAFF.

This chain uses TRBV3-1 with TRBJ2-5; D is unresolved. The V and J ends lost 2 bases and 1 base respectively, with 5 bases between them. Germline CDR1 is LGHDT and CDR2 is YNNKEL (reference sequence). The CDR3 runs to 13 residues. CDR3 sequence: CASSQSGQETQYF. CDR3 bases: TGTGCCAGCAGCCAAAGTGGCCAAGAGACCCAGTACTTC.

The chain uses TRBV7-9 and TRBJ2-1; TRBD2 matches 7 bases. Germline values: CDR1 SEHNR, CDR2 FQNEAQ (reference sequence). This CDR3 region has 15 residues. Trimming at V came to 1 base and at J to 5 bases, leaving 5 bases not matched to a gene. Here the CDR3 reads CASSLGLAANNEQFF. The CDR3 DNA is TGTGCCAGCAGCTTAGGGCTAGCGGCTAACAATGAGCAGTTCTTC.

The J gene is TRBJ2-5, the V gene TRBV23-1; no firm D call. TRBV23-1 is an ORF, and what it does is uncertain. CDR3 size: 10 residues. Trimming pared 11 bases from V and 4 bases from J, leaving 8 bases between. CDR3 loop: CAWPRETQYF. The CDR3 nucleotides read TGCGCCTGGCCGAGAGAGACCCAGTACTTC.

The table lists this clonotype with a few counts. The chain carries TRBV5-1 and TRBJ2-3; a weak D match, TRBD1 (6 bases). Germline loops: CDR1 SGHRS, CDR2 YFSETQ. The CDR3 totals 15 residues. Trimming removed 1 base at V and 2 bases at J, with 11 bases between. CDR3 region: CASSLWGQVTDTQYF. CDR3 bases: TGCGCCAGCAGCTTGTGGGGACAAGTCACAGATACGCAGTATTTT.

The rearrangement joins TRBV27 to TRBJ2-5, with 12 nucleotides matching TRBD2. CDR3 size: 15 residues. V trimming: 3 bases; J trimming: 4 bases; junction bases outside the gene matches: 3. Germline CDR1 and CDR2: MNHEY and SMNVEV (reference sequence). CDR3 loop: CASSFLAGGTETQYF. CDR3 in DNA: TGTGCCAGCAGTTTTCTAGCGGGGGGGACAGAGACCCAGTACTTC.